The 28 T cell receptor beta chains below all came from one sample that was sequenced in a study of CXCR3-negative and CXCR3-positive naive CD8 T cells. UMI labels and 5' RACE were used to prepare the TRB cDNA libraries. TCRdb reanalyzed the 5' RACE reads and collapses them to one entry per CDR3 protein, without DNA. The listing records under 70,000 distinct CDR3 sequences. Sequencing was done on a sample of memory CD8+ T cells from blood. These receptors originate from a human donor in good health. Some clones in this sample may be carry-over from other donors' samples.

Frequency places this clonotype as medium-sized. The CDR3 region is CASSQVEYEQFF. V usage is TRBV14 and J usage is TRBJ2-1. There are 12 residues in the CDR3. Germline CDR1 and CDR2: SGHDN and FVKESK.

This rearrangement joins TRBV7-3 to TRBJ2-2; TCRdb's D gene call, TRBD2, goes unchecked for lack of DNA. CDR3 length equals 14 residues. CDR1 is SGHTA and CDR2 is FQGTGA in the germline V gene. The CDR3 spells CASSPGTTTGELFF.

This sequence joins TRBV7-9 and TRBJ2-1. The CDR3 has 15 amino acids. Germline assignment: CDR1 SEHNR and CDR2 FQNEAQ (reference sequence). CDR3 in amino acids: CASSATASSYNEQFF.

The V and J genes are TRBV29-1 and TRBJ2-1; lacking DNA, the TRBD2 call made by TCRdb goes unchecked. The CDR3 covers 14 residues. CDR1 and CDR2 (germline): SQVTM, ANQGSEA. This CDR3 reads CSAEGRAEYNEQFF.

The chain uses TRBV28 and TRBJ1-2; the TCRdb D gene call, TRBD1, has no DNA to confirm it. CDR1 and CDR2 from the germline V gene are MDHEN and SYDVKM. The CDR3 runs 13 residues. The CDR3 loop is CASSPTGFYGYTF.

The chain employs TRBV7-3 and TRBJ2-1; checking the TCRdb D call of TRBD2 is not possible without DNA. The CDR3 runs 15 residues. Germline lookup yields CDR1 SGHTA and CDR2 FQGTGA. CDR3 sequence reads: CASSSSPGRLNEQFF.

The chain combines TRBV20-1 with TRBJ2-7; TCRdb indicates TRBD2, and absent DNA this call remains unverified. CDR1 and CDR2 (germline): DFQATT, SNEGSKA (reference sequence). The CDR3 has 14 amino acids. CDR3 protein: CSARLASGVYEQYF.

This chain connects TRBV10-3 to TRBJ2-5; TCRdb's D call of TRBD2 is untestable without DNA. This CDR3 contains 15 residues. Looked up from germline, CDR1 is ENHRY and CDR2 is SYGVKD. CDR3 sequence reads: CAISGSGGHQETQYF.

The chain couples TRBV5-4 to TRBJ2-5; TCRdb's assignment of TRBD1 cannot be checked, as there is no DNA. This CDR3 is 13 amino acids long. CDR1 is SGHNT, CDR2 YYREEE, per germline (reference sequence). CDR3 amino acids: CASKDRGQETQYF.

The chain has TRBV27 and TRBJ1-1; the TCRdb call, TRBD1, lacks DNA for checking. Germline-derived CDR1 and CDR2 are MNHEY and SMNVEV (reference sequence). This CDR3 comprises 14 residues. CDR3 sequence: CASSLRQGSTEAFF.

The rearrangement uses TRBV6-2 or TRBV6-3 and TRBJ2-7; TCRdb picks TRBD2, but there is no DNA to check that call. Germline assignment: CDR1 MNHEY and CDR2 SVGEGT. The CDR3 loop spans 16 amino acids. CDR3: CASSYSKLAATYEQYF.

V gene TRBV4-3 combines with J gene TRBJ1-2. CDR1 and CDR2 from the germline V gene are LGHNA and YSLEER. The CDR3 is 16 amino acids. This chain's CDR3 is CASSQVGEGAFYGYTF.

The chain couples TRBV29-1 to TRBJ1-1; with no DNA, the TCRdb D assignment of TRBD1 cannot be verified. CDR1 SQVTM and CDR2 ANQGSEA come from the germline V gene. The CDR3 loop spans 12 amino acids. CDR3 residues: CSAKGDATEAFF.

V gene TRBV6-4 combines with J gene TRBJ1-5; checking the TCRdb D call of TRBD1 is not possible without DNA. This CDR3 has 13 residues. CDR1 and CDR2 (germline): MRHNA, SNTAGT. The CDR3 reads CASAGGEGQPQHF.

CDR3 amino acids: CASSLGPDSNQPQHF. The chain recombines TRBV5-1 with TRBJ1-5. Looked up from germline, CDR1 is SGHRS and CDR2 is YFSETQ. This CDR3 is 15 amino acids long.

V and J are TRBV28 and TRBJ1-2; TCRdb's D gene call, TRBD1, goes unchecked for lack of DNA. CDR3 length: 14 amino acids. From germline, CDR1 is MDHEN and CDR2 SYDVKM. CDR3 in amino acids: CASNPSRTGANYTF.

The V gene is TRBV4-1, the J gene TRBJ2-1; lacking DNA, the TRBD1 call made by TCRdb goes unchecked. The CDR3 spans 15 residues. CDR1 and CDR2 (germline): MGHRA, YSYEKL. The CDR3 region is CASSQVGQGYYEQFF.

The rearrangement links TRBV7-2 to TRBJ2-7; the D call from TCRdb, TRBD1, cannot be confirmed without DNA. Germline assignment: CDR1 SGHTA and CDR2 FQGNSA. The CDR3 loop spans 14 amino acids. The CDR3 here is CASSPNTGTYEQYF.

This clonotype shows up as medium-sized by frequency. The rearrangement joins TRBV3-1 to TRBJ2-3; TCRdb indicates TRBD2, and absent DNA this call remains unverified. The CDR3 length is 15 residues. CDR1 and CDR2 (germline): LGHDT, YNNKEL (reference sequence). CDR3 residues: CASSQEGLVTDTQYF.

The V call is TRBV7-6, the J call TRBJ2-1; TCRdb returns TRBD2, unconfirmable since there is no DNA. The CDR3 loop spans 16 amino acids. Germline V gene sequence: CDR1 SGHVS, CDR2 FNYEAQ. The CDR3: CASSPTGTSGYNEQFF. Looking up the rest from reference TRBV7-6 and TRBJ2-1 gives the full variable domain: GAGVSQSPRYKVTKRGQDVALRCDPISGHVSLYWYRQALGQGPEFLTYFNYEAQQDKSGLPNDRFSAERPEGSISTLTIQRTEQRDSAMYRCASSPTGTSGYNEQFFGPGTRLTVL.

This chain joins TRBV14 and TRBJ2-2; TCRdb's assignment of TRBD2 cannot be checked, as there is no DNA. Germline V CDR1 and CDR2: SGHDN, FVKESK. This CDR3 spans 16 amino acids. The CDR3 reads CASSQDLSGRPGELFF.

The chain joins TRBV21-1 to TRBJ2-1; TCRdb gives TRBD1 as the D gene, but with no DNA this cannot be confirmed. TRBV21-1 is shown as a pseudogene. This CDR3 spans 16 amino acids. CDR3 region: CASPQPGDHPYNEQFF.

The V gene is TRBV4-3, the J gene TRBJ2-3; TCRdb lists TRBD1, though no DNA is available to test this call. CDR3 length: 14 residues. Germline loops: CDR1 LGHNA, CDR2 YSLEER. CDR3 sequence reads: CASSQALRGDTQYF.

The chain combines TRBV3-1 with TRBJ1-5; TCRdb calls TRBD1, which cannot be checked without DNA. In germline, CDR1 is LGHDT, CDR2 YNNKEL (reference sequence). The CDR3 spans 13 residues. CDR3 loop: CASSRTGYQPQHF.

V gene TRBV5-6 combines with J gene TRBJ2-6. CDR3 length: 14 residues. The germline V gene has CDR1 SGHDT and CDR2 YYEEEE. The CDR3 sequence is CASSLGSGANVLTF.

J is TRBJ2-7 and V is TRBV4-2. From germline, CDR1 is LGHNA and CDR2 YNFKEQ. This CDR3 region has 16 residues. CDR3 loop: CASSQEFVSSSYEQYF.

The V and J genes are TRBV5-4 and TRBJ2-7; TCRdb designates TRBD1, a call that cannot be tested without DNA. The CDR3 is made up of 14 amino acids. CDR1 and CDR2 (germline): SGHNT, YYREEE (reference sequence). The CDR3 reads CASSPGQGRYEQYF.

V usage is TRBV29-1 and J usage is TRBJ2-7; TCRdb's D call, TRBD1, is unchecked because there is no DNA. This CDR3 contains 15 residues. The germline CDR1 and CDR2 sequences are SQVTM and ANQGSEA. The CDR3 sequence is CSVVFPRDVPSEQYF.